Listed below are T cell receptor beta chains from one sample, sequenced in a study of Ad26.COV2.S vaccination and SARS-CoV-2 variants. Sequencing used immunoSEQ multiplex PCR; TCRdb keeps in-frame clones, though not all of them. This sample has some 480,000 clones, with around 88% found just once. Sequenced material: peripheral blood, taken in a trial of Ad26.COV2.S vaccine versus placebo. The receptors derive from a person aged 18-65 years who received the Ad26.COV2.S COVID-19 vaccine or a placebo. Each CDR3 is given with its conserved first and last residue. A D gene is named only where the DNA matches it firmly. Clone size is not always given. Where it is, it says once, few, many or a class for expanded clones.

length,size,D,J,V,DNA,CDR3
15,.,.,TRBJ1-4,TRBV5-8,TGTGCCAGCAGCGCGTTATCTGCAACTAATGAAAAACTGTTTTTT,CASSALSATNEKLFF
16,.,.,TRBJ2-7,TRBV5-5,TGTGCCAGCAGCTTGGGGGGAGTCGCGGTCCCCTACGAGCAGTACTTC,CASSLGGVAVPYEQYF
10,.,.,TRBJ1-1,TRBV12-3/TRBV12-4,TGTGCCAGCAGTTTGTCGGGAGCTTTCTTT,CASSLSGAFF
11,once,.,TRBJ2-5,TRBV29-1,TGCAGTGGGGGGATGCAAGAGACCCAGTACTTC,CSGGMQETQYF
16,.,TRBD1,TRBJ2-7,TRBV19,TGTGCCAGTAGTGGAGGACCAGGGGGCGCGAAGTACGAGCAGTACTTC,CASSGGPGGAKYEQYF
14,.,.,TRBJ1-2,TRBV30,TGTGCCTGGACTGGGGCGCGAGCTAACTATGGCTACACCTTC,CAWTGARANYGYTF
16,.,TRBD2,TRBJ2-7,TRBV11-3,TGTGCCAGCAGCTTAGGGTCTGGGAGCGGGGACTACGAGCAGTACTTC,CASSLGSGSGDYEQYF
17,.,TRBD2,TRBJ2-2,TRBV28,TGTGCCAGCAGCCGATCTAGCGGAGCCAGGGACACCGGGGAGCTGTTTTTT,CASSRSSGARDTGELFF
15,.,TRBD1,TRBJ1-3,TRBV18,TGTGCCAGCTCACCACGAGGGGGCTCCGGAAACACCATATATTTT,CASSPRGGSGNTIYF
19,.,TRBD2,TRBJ2-1,TRBV24-1,TGTGCCACCAGTGATCCTAACCCGGGACTAGCGGGAGAGTACAATGAGCAGTTCTTC,CATSDPNPGLAGEYNEQFF
11,.,.,TRBJ1-1,TRBV28,TGTGCCAGCAGAACCCGACTTGAAGCTTTCTTT,CASRTRLEAFF
15,many,TRBD1,TRBJ1-1,TRBV27,TGTGCCAGCAGTTCGAGGACAGGGAAGAACACTGAAGCTTTCTTT,CASSSRTGKNTEAFF
12,.,.,TRBJ2-3,TRBV28,TGTGCCAGCAGGCCCCGCACAGATACGCAGTATTTT,CASRPRTDTQYF
15,.,.,TRBJ1-2,TRBV19,TGTGCCAGTAGTATAGCAGGCAGCTCTAACTATGGCTACACCTTC,CASSIAGSSNYGYTF
14,.,.,TRBJ2-2,TRBV6-2/TRBV6-3,TGTGCCAGCAGTTTAGGAGGAGGCACCGGGGAGCTGTTTTTT,CASSLGGGTGELFF
14,.,TRBD2,TRBJ2-7,TRBV3-1/TRBV3-2,TGTGCCAGCAGCCACAGCGGGAGGGCCCACGAGCAGTACTTC,CASSHSGRAHEQYF